These 2 T cell receptor beta chains originate from one sample sequenced in a study of T-cell memory formation after mild COVID-19. From the 5' RACE reads, TCRdb called clonotypes with MiXCR, one entry per CDR3 protein. The sample lists 380,000 or so distinct CDR3 sequences, roughly 13% occurring once. Sequencing was carried out using PBMCs or a T cell subset sorted from them (not recorded which). The receptors were sampled from a man aged 18 to 29 who had mild COVID-19 (a few samples of this study predate the infection). Cell type and time point are not known.

The V call is TRBV6-5, the J call TRBJ1-3; D remains unclear. V lost 6 bases and J 4 bases, leaving 16 bases between the germline ends. The germline V gene encodes CDR1 MNHEY and CDR2 SVGAGI. The CDR3 runs 15 residues. The CDR3: CASSPRLPGGNTIYF. CDR3 nucleotides: TGTGCCAGCAGCCCGAGGTTACCAGGCGGAAACACCATATATTTT.

This clonotype was detected a few times. CDR3 sequence (DNA): TGTGCCATCAGTGTGGCAGGGGAAGCTTTCTTT. Translating it yields CAISVAGEAFF. The genes are TRBV10-3 and TRBJ1-1, with D maybe TRBD1 (5 bases). Germline lookup yields CDR1 ENHRY and CDR2 SYGVKD. Trimming pared 4 bases from V and 8 bases from J, leaving 8 bases between. This CDR3 has 11 residues.